The next 20 T cell receptor beta chains were all read from a single sample in a study of regulatory T cells in long-lasting Graves disease. The TCR beta library used iRepertoire HTBI primers with Arm-PCR amplification of CDR3. A single record per CDR3 protein comes from TCRdb applying MiXCR to the multiplex PCR reads. Here the sample spans over 450,000 distinct CDR3 sequences, around 11% being singletons. Specified time point: newly diagnosed GD, antithyroid drugs for less than 3 months. The TCR library was prepared using RNA isolated from PBMCs. Another study also made use of these data, one on T cells in Graves' hyperthyroidism and ophthalmopathy.

This specimen consisted of peripheral blood mononuclear cells (PBMCs), obtained at new diagnosis, from a patient treated with antithyroid drugs. Receptors originate from a woman in her thirties with Graves disease.

This clonotype appeared many times. The chain carries TRBV20-1 and TRBJ2-7, with TRBD2 identical over 7 bases. CDR3 length: 14 amino acids. The J segment lost 3 bases and the V segment lost 5 bases, leaving 10 bases of the junction unmatched. The germline V gene has CDR1 DFQATT and CDR2 SNEGSKA (reference sequence). The CDR3 spells CSAFETSRVYEQYF. CDR3 bases: TGCAGTGCTTTCGAGACTAGCAGAGTCTACGAGCAGTACTTC.

This clonotype was seen repeatedly, ten times or more. The rearrangement links TRBV12-5 to TRBJ1-1; D unclear. This CDR3 contains 17 residues. Germline CDR1 reads LGHNT; CDR2 reads FRNRAP. Trimming pared 3 bases from V and 4 bases from J, leaving 21 bases between. Here the CDR3 reads CASGFPAIPLIFTEAFF. In DNA, the CDR3 is TGTGCTAGTGGTTTCCCCGCCATCCCCTTGATCTTCACTGAAGCTTTCTTT.

This clonotype was found many times. The rearrangement links TRBV20-1 to TRBJ2-3, with D possibly matching TRBD1 (5 bases). Per the germline V gene, CDR1 is DFQATT and CDR2 is SNEGSKA (reference sequence). Trimming took off 3 bases at V and 2 bases at J, with 18 bases between the two ends. CDR3 length: 16 residues. The DNA of the CDR3 is TGCAGTGCTAGCCCTAGACAGTCTGCAGACACAGATACGCAGTATTTT. Protein: CSASPRQSADTDTQYF.

This clonotype was seen repeatedly, ten times or more. The gene calls are TRBV4-2 and TRBJ2-3, with 10 bases identical to TRBD1. Germline lookup yields CDR1 LGHNA and CDR2 YNFKEQ. Trimming took 4 bases from V and 1 from J; bases not matched to a gene: 5. The CDR3 loop spans 16 amino acids. The CDR3 loop is CASSLSGTGGTDTQYF. CDR3 DNA sequence: TGTGCCAGCAGCCTGTCCGGGACAGGGGGCACAGATACGCAGTATTTT.

The table lists this clonotype with a few counts. The V gene is TRBV5-6, the J gene TRBJ2-7; 7 bases line up with TRBD2. This CDR3 is built from 15 residues. V shed 2 bases and J 3 bases; nucleotides not matched to a gene: 8. Per the germline V gene, CDR1 is SGHDT and CDR2 is YYEEEE. The CDR3 is CASSFAGVRLYEQYF. CDR3 DNA: TGTGCCAGCAGCTTCGCGGGAGTCCGCCTCTACGAGCAGTACTTC. Full variable domain (remainder filled in from reference TRBV5-6 and TRBJ2-7): DAGVTQSPTHLIKTRGQQVTLRCSPKSGHDTVSWYQQALGQGPQFIFQYYEEEERQRGNFPDRFSGHQFPNYSSELNVNALLLGDSALYLCASSFAGVRLYEQYFGPGTRLTVT.

This clonotype was detected ten times or more. The J gene is TRBJ2-7, the V gene TRBV3-1, with D unresolved. In germline, CDR1 is LGHDT, CDR2 YNNKEL (reference sequence). Trimming pared 4 bases from V and 7 bases from J, leaving 11 bases between. The CDR3 extends over 12 amino acids. In DNA form, the CDR3 reads TGTGCCAGCAGCCTCAAAGGGCGGGAGCAGTACTTC. Translating it yields CASSLKGREQYF.

This clonotype was detected only a few times. V and J are TRBV9 and TRBJ2-5; 7 nucleotides agree with TRBD1. The J segment lost 5 bases and the V segment lost 2 bases, leaving 9 bases of the junction unmatched. Germline assignment: CDR1 SGDLS and CDR2 YYNGEE. The length of the CDR3 is 15 residues. The CDR3 loop is CASSVSGTDVETQYF. DNA of the CDR3: TGTGCCAGCAGCGTCTCCGGGACAGATGTGGAGACCCAGTACTTC. The full variable domain, with the rest looked up from reference TRBV9 and TRBJ2-5, is DSGVTQTPKHLITATGQRVTLRCSPRSGDLSVYWYQQSLDQGLQFLIQYYNGEERAKGNILERFSAQQFPDLHSELNLSSLELGDSALYFCASSVSGTDVETQYFGPGTRLLVL.

This clonotype was counted many times. The chain carries TRBV5-1 and TRBJ1-6, with 10 bases matching TRBD1. The CDR3 runs 16 residues. After removal of 4 bases from V and 6 bases from J, the junction contained 7 bases not matched to a gene. Looked up from germline, CDR1 is SGHRS and CDR2 is YFSETQ. In nucleotides, the CDR3 is TGCGCCAGCAGCACACGGGACAGGGGCCTTAATTCACCCCTCCACTTT. Its translation: CASSTRDRGLNSPLHF.

Many counts were recorded for this clonotype. The genes are TRBV19 and TRBJ2-5; TRBD1 might be the D (5 bases). With 1 base removed from V and 2 bases from J, the gap between germline ends came to 11 bases. The CDR3 has 15 residues. The germline CDR1 and CDR2 sequences are LNHDA and SQIVND (reference sequence). The CDR3 loop is CASSIGGQIQETQYF. CDR3 nucleotide sequence: TGTGCCAGTAGTATAGGAGGACAAATACAAGAGACCCAGTACTTC.

In its sample, this clonotype was seen many times. J is TRBJ1-1 and V is TRBV3-1; 9 bases match TRBD1. With 0 bases clipped from V and 11 bases from J, the junction kept 7 bases outside the gene matches. This CDR3 region has 14 residues. The V gene's germline CDR1 is LGHDT and CDR2 YNNKEL (reference sequence). In nucleotides, the CDR3 is TGTGCCAGCAGCCAAGATGGGACAGGGATTAGTGCTTTCTTT. It encodes CASSQDGTGISAFF.

This chain uses TRBV7-2 with TRBJ2-1; the D gene is possibly TRBD2 (5 bases). CDR3 size: 12 residues. V was trimmed by 5 bases and J by 10 bases, leaving 12 bases between them. CDR1 is SGHTA, CDR2 FQGNSA, per germline. CDR3 loop: CASSRVGSEQFF. In DNA form, the CDR3 reads TGTGCCAGCAGCCGCGTTGGGAGCGAGCAGTTCTTC.

This clonotype was seen at least ten times. The chain joins TRBV2 to TRBJ1-1; possible D gene TRBD1, 5 bases. The CDR3 is 13 amino acids. Germline assignment: CDR1 SNHLY and CDR2 FYNNEI. Trimming left V 9 bases short and J 1 base short, with 12 bases between. DNA for the CDR3: TGTGCCAGTGGTATCACAGGGAACACTGAAGCTTTCTTT. Residues: CASGITGNTEAFF.

This clonotype showed up many times. The chain is built from TRBV15 and TRBJ1-2; TRBD1 agrees at 10 bases. The CDR3 runs 13 residues. J lost 5 bases, V lost 5 bases, and 2 bases had no gene match. Germline V gives CDR1 LNHNV, CDR2 YYDKDF (reference sequence). CDR3 region: CATSWDRGYGYTF. For the CDR3, the DNA is TGTGCCACCAGCTGGGACAGGGGTTATGGCTACACCTTC.

This clonotype was observed at least ten times. The V call is TRBV7-9, the J call TRBJ2-5; D is possibly TRBD1 (6 bases). This CDR3 has 13 amino acids. Germline CDR1 reads SEHNR; CDR2 reads FQNEAQ (reference sequence). The ends were cut back, 4 bases at V and 2 bases at J, with 8 bases in the middle. The DNA of the CDR3 is TGTGCCAGCAGCTCTCAGGGGCAAGAGACCCAGTACTTC. As protein: CASSSQGQETQYF.

This clonotype was seen repeatedly, ten times or more. The genes are TRBV18 and TRBJ1-1, with TRBD1 as a possible D gene (6 bases). Germline V gene data show CDR1 as KGHSH and CDR2 as LQKENI. The V and J ends lost 11 bases and 7 bases respectively, with 26 bases between them. There are 15 residues in the CDR3. The CDR3, as DNA: TGTGCCTCAATTCCCGACAGGAGAGCGTCTGATGAAGCTTTCTTT. Translation: CASIPDRRASDEAFF.

This clonotype was observed a single time. A much larger clone sits a single nucleotide away, making a read error possible. The chain is built from TRBV5-8 and TRBJ2-7, with 11 bases lining up with TRBD1. This CDR3 is 16 amino acids long. Per germline, CDR1 SGHTS and CDR2 YDEGEE. The CDR3 DNA reads as TGCGCCAGCAGCCAAGAACCGGGACAGGGGGTTACCGAGCAGTGCTTC. Residues: CASSQEPGQGVTEQCF. The whole variable domain, filled in from reference TRBV5-8 and TRBJ2-7, reads EAGVTQSPTHLIKTRGQQATLRCSPISGHTSVYWYQQALGLGLQFLLWYDEGEERNRGNFPPRFSGRQFPNYSSELNVNALELEDSALYLCASSQEPGQGVTEQCFGPGTRLTVT.

This clonotype turned up a few times. This sequence joins TRBV19 and TRBJ1-5; 7 positions match TRBD1. The CDR3 covers 13 residues. V was pared by 6 bases and J by 9 bases, with 8 bases of the junction left unmatched. Germline V gene lookup returns CDR1 LNHDA and CDR2 SQIVND (reference sequence). DNA for the CDR3: TGTGCCAGTAGCCCAGGGGGTTTTTGGCCCCAGCATTTT. Translated, it gives CASSPGGFWPQHF.

This clonotype was found a few times. The V call is TRBV4-2, the J call TRBJ1-2, with D possibly matching TRBD1 (5 bases). Germline loops: CDR1 LGHNA, CDR2 YNFKEQ. The CDR3 has 15 amino acids. The V gene lost 3 bases and the J gene lost 8 bases, with 19 bases spanning the gap. CDR3 region: CASSQTGLTPWGYTF. The CDR3 nucleotides are TGTGCCAGCAGCCAGACGGGACTCACCCCATGGGGCTACACCTTC.

J is TRBJ2-1 and V is TRBV7-9, with 12 bases lining up with TRBD2. CDR3 length: 14 amino acids. V lost 7 bases to trimming and J lost 8 bases; unmatched junction nucleotides: 6. Germline V lookup: CDR1 SEHNR, CDR2 FQNEAQ (reference sequence). The CDR3 region has the DNA TGTGCCAGCAACCTAGCGGGAGGGCCGGATGAGCAGTTCTTC. It codes for CASNLAGGPDEQFF.

The sample holds many counts of this clonotype. The rearrangement joins TRBV20-1 to TRBJ1-4; tentatively, D is TRBD1 (5 bases). There are 14 residues in the CDR3. Germline V gives CDR1 DFQATT, CDR2 SNEGSKA (reference sequence). Trimming removed 5 bases from V and 10 bases from J, with 20 bases in between. CDR3 residues: CSALGELPPRKLFF. The CDR3, as DNA: TGCAGTGCTTTGGGGGAGCTCCCGCCCCGAAAACTGTTTTTT.